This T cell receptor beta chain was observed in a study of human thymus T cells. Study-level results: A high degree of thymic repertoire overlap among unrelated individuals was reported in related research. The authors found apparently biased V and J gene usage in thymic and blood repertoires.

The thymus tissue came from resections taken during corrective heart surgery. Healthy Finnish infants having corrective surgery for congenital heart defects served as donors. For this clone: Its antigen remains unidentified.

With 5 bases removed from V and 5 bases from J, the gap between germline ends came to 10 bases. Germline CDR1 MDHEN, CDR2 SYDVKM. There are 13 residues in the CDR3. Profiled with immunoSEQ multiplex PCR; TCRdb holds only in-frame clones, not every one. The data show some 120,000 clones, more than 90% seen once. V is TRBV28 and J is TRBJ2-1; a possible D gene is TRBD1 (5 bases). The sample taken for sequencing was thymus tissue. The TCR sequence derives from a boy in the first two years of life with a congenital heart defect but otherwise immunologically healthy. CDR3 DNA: TGTGCCAGCAGTGGGGCGGAAAACAATGAGCAGTTCTTC. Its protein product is CASSGAENNEQFF.